The rows below give T cell receptor beta chains drawn from one sample of a study of blood T cell repertoires in COVID-19. Repertoires were generated with immunoSEQ multiplex PCR, while TCRdb's copy carries only in-frame clones and drops some. Among some 220,000 clones, roughly 85% were seen once, and the ten largest hold approximately 5.1%. The sequencing sample was made of peripheral blood. These receptor sequences come from a man aged 45-65 years with COVID-19, enrolled during active disease. CDR3s include the opening cysteine and the closing phenylalanine or tryptophan. The D gene is left open where the match is weak. Some rows have no size entry. The others give once, few or many, or a class for an expanded clone.

-	TRBV9	once	TRBJ2-1	CASSVAGGGPAWDEQFF	TGTGCCAGCAGCGTAGCGGGGGGCGGCCCGGCATGGGATGAGCAGTTCTTC
TRBD1	TRBV5-8	-	TRBJ2-7	CASSPGQGREQYF	TGTGCCAGCAGCCCCGGACAGGGACGGGAGCAGTACTTC
-	TRBV7-8	-	TRBJ2-1	CASSLGAVPFNEQFF	TGTGCCAGCAGCTTAGGGGCAGTTCCCTTCAATGAGCAGTTCTTC
-	TRBV9	-	TRBJ2-3	CASSATDGGTDTQYF	TGTGCCAGCAGCGCGACAGATGGGGGCACAGATACGCAGTATTTT
-	TRBV7-2	-	TRBJ2-2	CASSTGVIGELFF	TGTGCCAGCAGTACGGGGGTTATAGGGGAGCTGTTTTTT
-	TRBV2	-	TRBJ1-6	CASRSQSSYNSPLHF	TGTGCCAGCAGGTCACAGAGCTCCTATAATTCACCCCTCCACTTT
-	TRBV10-3	-	TRBJ1-6	CAIREDSPYNSPLHF	TGTGCCATCCGTGAGGACAGCCCTTATAATTCACCCCTCCACTTT
-	TRBV19	-	TRBJ2-5	CASSTLQGGETQYF	TGTGCCAGTAGTACTTTACAGGGCGGGGAGACCCAGTACTTC
TRBD1	TRBV19	-	TRBJ1-2	CASVGDRYLYGYTF	TGTGCCAGTGTAGGGGACAGATACCTATATGGCTACACCTTC
-	TRBV13	once	TRBJ2-1	CAGRKRGQYLYNEQFF	TGTGCCGGACGTAAGCGGGGACAATACCTGTACAATGAGCAGTTCTTC
TRBD2	TRBV15	-	TRBJ2-5	CATSRDPASGGSETQYF	TGTGCCACCAGCAGAGATCCAGCTAGCGGGGGGTCGGAGACCCAGTACTTC
-	TRBV7-9	-	TRBJ2-5	CASSLPGSETQYF	TGTGCCAGCAGCTTACCAGGGTCGGAGACCCAGTACTTC
-	TRBV2	-	TRBJ2-7	CATSERGYEQYF	TGTGCCACCTCAGAAAGGGGCTACGAGCAGTACTTC
-	TRBV28	-	TRBJ1-4	CASSPRENEKLFF	TGTGCCAGCAGCCCCCGAGAAAATGAAAAACTGTTTTTT
TRBD1	TRBV5-4	-	TRBJ2-7	CASSLGQGALYEQYF	TGTGCCAGCAGCTTGGGACAGGGGGCCCTCTACGAGCAGTACTTC
-	TRBV3-1/TRBV3-2	-	TRBJ2-6	CASSQASSGANVLTF	TGTGCCAGCAGCCAAGCCAGCTCTGGGGCCAACGTCCTGACTTTC
TRBD1	TRBV13	-	TRBJ2-1	CASSIGTGPLDEQFF	TGTGCCAGCAGCATCGGGACAGGGCCCTTGGATGAGCAGTTCTTC
-	TRBV19	-	TRBJ1-6	CASKKSSYNSPLHF	TGTGCCAGTAAAAAGAGCTCCTATAATTCACCCCTCCACTTT
-	TRBV6-4	-	TRBJ2-1	CASSGGSSYNEQFF	TGTGCCAGCAGTGGAGGGAGCTCCTACAATGAGCAGTTCTTC
-	TRBV28	once	TRBJ1-1	CASSRDFEAFF	TGTGCCAGCAGTCGGGACTTTGAAGCTTTCTTT
-	TRBV20-1	-	TRBJ1-2	CSASRQGDYGYTF	TGCAGTGCTAGTAGGCAGGGTGACTATGGCTACACCTTC
TRBD1	TRBV5-5	-	TRBJ1-5	CASSPGTVSNQPQHF	TGTGCCAGCAGCCCAGGGACAGTAAGCAATCAGCCCCAGCATTTT
-	TRBV3-1/TRBV3-2	-	TRBJ1-5	CASSQDLPGEQPQHF	TGTGCCAGCAGCCAAGATCTCCCAGGGGAGCAGCCCCAGCATTTT
TRBD1	TRBV3-1/TRBV3-2	-	TRBJ2-4	CASSQGTGAKNIQYF	TGTGCCAGCAGCCAAGGGACAGGAGCCAAAAACATTCAGTACTTC
-	TRBV6-5	-	TRBJ1-5	CASSPGGINQPQHF	TGTGCCAGCAGCCCCGGAGGGATAAATCAGCCCCAGCATTTT
TRBD2	TRBV6-6	-	TRBJ2-1	CASSILAGAGNEQFF	TGTGCCAGCAGTATCTTAGCGGGGGCGGGGAATGAGCAGTTCTTC
-	TRBV15	-	TRBJ2-5	CATSITGGWETQYF	TGTGCCACCAGCATTACAGGCGGATGGGAGACCCAGTACTTC
-	TRBV12-5	-	TRBJ2-1	CASGFGEVNNEQFF	TGTGCTAGTGGTTTTGGTGAGGTTAACAATGAGCAGTTCTTC